The 5 T cell receptor beta chains given below trace back to one sample, sequenced in a study of T cell responses to AZD1222 COVID-19 vaccine. Data came from immunoSEQ multiplex PCR; TCRdb stores just in-frame clones and leaves some out. Of around 180,000 clones listed, 75% to 90% are singletons. The source was peripheral blood, collected on day 0 of AZD1222 vaccination. The receptors come from an adult in good health.

The chain carries TRBV5-1 and TRBJ1-1, with D maybe TRBD1 (6 bases). V dropped 4 bases and J dropped 0 bases, with 16 bases sitting between them. CDR3 length equals 16 residues. CDR1 is SGHRS and CDR2 is YFSETQ in the germline V gene. The CDR3 here is CASSIQPTGMNTEAFF. In nucleotides, the CDR3 is TGCGCCAGCAGCATTCAGCCGACAGGCATGAACACTGAAGCTTTCTTT.

This clone was observed once. The J gene is TRBJ2-3, the V gene TRBV27; 15 nucleotides align to TRBD2. This CDR3 contains 16 residues. From germline, CDR1 is MNHEY and CDR2 SMNVEV (reference sequence). With 6 bases clipped from V and 3 bases from J, the junction kept 4 bases outside the gene matches. CDR3 loop: CASRGLAGGITDTQYF. The CDR3 DNA follows: TGTGCCAGCAGAGGACTAGCGGGGGGGATAACAGATACGCAGTATTTT.

The chain couples TRBV4-2 to TRBJ1-5; no clear D gene. This CDR3 has 16 amino acids. Germline V lookup: CDR1 LGHNA, CDR2 YNFKEQ. V was pared by 0 bases and J by 0 bases, with 9 bases between. CDR3 region: CASSQDSPGSNQPQHF. CDR3 nucleotides: TGTGCCAGCAGCCAAGATTCGCCAGGTAGCAATCAGCCCCAGCATTTT.

The V and J genes are TRBV3-1 (or the pseudogene TRBV3-2) and TRBJ2-7, with no clear D. Germline CDR1 LGHDT, CDR2 YNNKEL (reference sequence). The ends were cut back, 1 base at V and 7 bases at J, with 11 bases in the middle. The CDR3 has 13 amino acids. The CDR3: CASSQGKSREQYF. The CDR3 nucleotides are TGTGCCAGCAGCCAAGGAAAAAGTCGGGAGCAGTACTTC.

The genes are TRBV24-1 and TRBJ2-2; 11 bases align to TRBD2. With V trimmed by 3 bases and J by 7 bases, 12 bases remained unmatched. Germline V lookup: CDR1 KGHDR, CDR2 SFDVKD. The CDR3 is 18 residues long. In nucleotides, the CDR3 is TGTGCCACCAGTGATCCCCCGACTAGCGGGGACCCCGTCGGGGAGCTGTTTTTT. It translates to CATSDPPTSGDPVGELFF.